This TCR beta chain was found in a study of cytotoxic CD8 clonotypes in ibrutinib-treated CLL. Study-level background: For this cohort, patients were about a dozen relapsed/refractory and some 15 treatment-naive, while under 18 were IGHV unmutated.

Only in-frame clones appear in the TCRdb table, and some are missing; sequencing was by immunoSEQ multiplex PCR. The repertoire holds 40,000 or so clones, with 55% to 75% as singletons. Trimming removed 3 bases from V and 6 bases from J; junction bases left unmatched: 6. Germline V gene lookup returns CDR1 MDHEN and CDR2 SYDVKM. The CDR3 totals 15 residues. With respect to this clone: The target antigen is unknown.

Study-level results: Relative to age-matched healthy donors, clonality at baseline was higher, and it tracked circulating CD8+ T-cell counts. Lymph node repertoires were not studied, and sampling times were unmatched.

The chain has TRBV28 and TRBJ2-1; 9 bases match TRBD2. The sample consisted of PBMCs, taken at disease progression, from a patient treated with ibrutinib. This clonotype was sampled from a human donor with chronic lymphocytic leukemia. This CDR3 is CASSFAGGPGNEQFF. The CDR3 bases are TGTGCCAGCAGTTTTGCGGGAGGGCCAGGCAATGAGCAGTTCTTC.